Included here is one T cell receptor (beta chain) sequence, with context. The antigen is undetermined. From the multiplex PCR reads, TCRdb called clonotypes with MiXCR, one entry per CDR3 protein. The data show some 47,000 distinct CDR3 sequences, about 40% seen once. V lost 5 bases, J lost 6 bases, and 10 bases stayed unmatched. CDR1 is LNHDA and CDR2 is SQIVND in the germline V gene (reference sequence). The CDR3 runs to 15 residues. This sample was taken from a study of breast tumors, draining lymph nodes, adjacent tissues. Overall study findings and caveats: Tumor repertoires ranked between lymph nodes and nontumor tissue in diversity, with V and J gene preferences. Tumor T cell lymph node origin was a supported hypothesis, not proven.

The receptor was isolated from a female donor with breast cancer. Some clones in this sample may be carry-over from other donors' samples. Material: breast tumor tissue. This sequence joins TRBV19 and TRBJ2-1; 7 bases map to TRBD1. In DNA form, the CDR3 reads TGTGCCAGTAGTCCCAAGCCAGGGGGTTGCAATGAGCAGTTCTTC. The encoded protein is CASSPKPGGCNEQFF.